The 22 T cell receptor beta chains listed next were all sequenced from one sample in a study of breast tumors, draining lymph nodes, adjacent tissues. The lymph nodes were axillary draining lymph nodes from breast cancer patients. TCRdb ran MiXCR on the multiplex PCR reads and lists one entry per CDR3 protein. The sample lists 80,000 to 130,000 distinct CDR3 sequences, about 20% seen once, with 1% to 1.5% in the top ten. The sample comprised axillary lymph node tissue. Source of these receptors: a female donor with breast cancer. Some clones in this sample may be carry-over from other donors' samples.

The chain uses TRBV27 and TRBJ1-2; 8 nucleotides line up with TRBD1. The ends lost 5 bases at V and 5 bases at J; junction bases unmatched: 7. The V gene's germline CDR1 is MNHEY and CDR2 SMNVEV (reference sequence). This CDR3 region has 14 residues. The CDR3 here is CASSHSGGAYGYTF. Here the CDR3 DNA reads TGTGCCAGCAGTCACTCAGGGGGCGCTTATGGCTACACCTTC.

This clonotype was counted once. The chain couples TRBV9 to TRBJ2-1; 9 nucleotides align to TRBD2. V lost 3 bases and J lost 7; bases outside the gene matches: 5. The CDR3 runs 14 residues. The germline V gene encodes CDR1 SGDLS and CDR2 YYNGEE. This chain's CDR3 is CASSGPSGENEQFF. The CDR3 bases are TGTGCCAGCAGCGGACCTAGCGGGGAAAATGAGCAGTTCTTC. Supplemented by reference TRBV9 and TRBJ2-1, the full variable domain reads DSGVTQTPKHLITATGQRVTLRCSPRSGDLSVYWYQQSLDQGLQFLIQYYNGEERAKGNILERFSAQQFPDLHSELNLSSLELGDSALYFCASSGPSGENEQFFGPGTRLTVL.

This clonotype was seen repeatedly, ten times or more. This chain uses TRBV6-5 with TRBJ1-2; TRBD1 is a possible D gene (6 bases). There are 13 residues in the CDR3. V lost 5 bases and J lost 5, with 12 bases in between. Germline V gives CDR1 MNHEY, CDR2 SVGAGI. The chain's CDR3 is CASSTGSVYGYTF. For the CDR3, the DNA is TGTGCCAGCAGTACAGGGTCAGTTTATGGCTACACCTTC.

The rearrangement uses TRBV5-1 and TRBJ2-6; no firm D call. This CDR3 is built from 14 residues. Trimming took off 2 bases at V and 1 base at J, with 4 bases between the two ends. Germline CDR1 is SGHRS and CDR2 is YFSETQ. The CDR3 region is CASSFRSGANVLTF. The CDR3 nucleotides are TGCGCCAGCAGCTTTCGATCTGGGGCCAACGTCCTGACTTTC.

This clonotype occurred many times. This sequence joins TRBV30 and TRBJ1-6; D is possibly TRBD1 (5 bases). There are 13 residues in the CDR3. CDR1 is GTSNPN and CDR2 is SVGIG in the germline V gene (reference sequence). V was shortened by 1 base and J by 5 bases, with 6 bases between the two germline ends. CDR3 sequence (DNA): TGTGCCTGGAGTGGACAGAATAATTCACCCCTCCACTTT. Translation gives CAWSGQNNSPLHF. Full variable domain (rest looked up from reference TRBV30 and TRBJ1-6): SQTIHQWPATLVQPVGSPLSLECTVEGTSNPNLYWYRQAAGRGLQLLFYSVGIGQISSEVPQNLSASRPQDRQFILSSKKLLLSDSGFYLCAWSGQNNSPLHFGNGTRLTVT.

This clonotype was observed many times. The chain uses TRBV14 and TRBJ2-3; D remains ambiguous. The germline V and J ends were trimmed by 3 bases and 0 bases, with 7 bases remaining between them. Per germline, CDR1 SGHDN and CDR2 FVKESK. The CDR3 is 14 residues long. The CDR3 DNA is TGTGCCAGCAGCCATTCCCCGAGCACAGATACGCAGTATTTT. Residues: CASSHSPSTDTQYF.

There are many counts of this clonotype. The CDR3 DNA follows: TGTGCCAGCAGCCCCACTAGCGGGGTCTCTTACGAGCAGTACTTC. It encodes CASSPTSGVSYEQYF. The chain joins TRBV28 to TRBJ2-7; 10 nucleotides agree with TRBD2. This CDR3 contains 15 residues. V was pared by 6 bases and J by 4 bases, with 9 bases of the junction left unmatched. Germline CDR1 MDHEN, CDR2 SYDVKM.

This clonotype has ten or more counts. The chain combines TRBV4-2 with TRBJ2-7; either TRBD1 or TRBD2 may supply D (5 bases each). The CDR3 is 15 amino acids. Trimming pared 1 base from V and 2 bases from J, leaving 12 bases between. Germline CDR1 is LGHNA and CDR2 is YNFKEQ. In nucleotides, the CDR3 is TGTGCCAGCAGCCAAGGCCAACTAGGGGCCTACGAGCAGTACTTC. Translating it yields CASSQGQLGAYEQYF.

This chain joins TRBV2 and TRBJ2-7; D gene ambiguous. The germline CDR1 and CDR2 sequences are SNHLY and FYNNEI. V was cut by 4 bases and J by 0 bases, with 19 bases left in between. The CDR3 sequence is 17 residues long. The CDR3 reads CASSGALGPRSSYEQYF. CDR3 sequence (DNA): TGTGCCAGCAGTGGCGCCCTAGGGCCTCGGAGCTCCTACGAGCAGTACTTC.

The V and J genes are TRBV28 and TRBJ1-2, with 8 bases matching TRBD1. The CDR3 sequence is 14 residues long. With 7 bases clipped from V and 6 bases from J, the junction kept 10 bases outside the gene matches. Germline values: CDR1 MDHEN, CDR2 SYDVKM. CDR3 sequence (DNA): TGTGCCAGCAAGGCAGGGGGCCCTCGGGATGGCTACACCTTC. It codes for CASKAGGPRDGYTF.

A word on this clonotype: A read error is possible here, since a much larger clone lies one base away. The genes are TRBV12-5 and TRBJ2-1; D is possibly TRBD2 (5 bases). Germline V lookup: CDR1 LGHNT, CDR2 FRNRAP. This CDR3 is 14 amino acids long. CDR3 loop: CARSFPAVGGEQFF. The CDR3, as DNA: TGTGCCCGCAGTTTCCCTGCGGTAGGCGGGGAGCAGTTCTTC. The variable domain in full, completed from reference TRBV12-5 and TRBJ2-1, reads DARVTQTPRHKVTEMGQEVTMRCQPILGHNTVFWYRQTMMQGLELLAYFRNRAPLDDSGMPKDRFSAEMPDATLATLKIQPSEPRDSAVYFCARSFPAVGGEQFFGPGTRLTVL.

As regards this clonotype: A clone one base away is much larger, so this may be a read error. This rearrangement joins TRBV6-1 to TRBJ2-7, with D maybe TRBD2 (6 bases). From germline, CDR1 is MNHNS and CDR2 SASEGT. The CDR3 consists of 13 residues. DNA for the CDR3: TGTGCCAGCGGTGAAGCAGCGGGCTACGAGCAGTACTTC. Protein sequence: CASGEAAGYEQYF.

About this clonotype: A clone one base away is much larger, so this may be a read error. The gene calls are TRBV30 and TRBJ2-7; no clear D gene. The CDR3 is 11 amino acids. Germline CDR1 reads GTSNPN; CDR2 reads SVGIG (reference sequence). V shed 1 base and J shed 7 bases, with 8 bases lying between them. CDR3 residues: CAWSDVIEQYF. CDR3 bases: TGTGCCTGGAGTGACGTGATTGAGCAGTACTTC.

The sample holds many counts of this clonotype. The chain links TRBV6-1 to TRBJ1-5; D is uncertain. The CDR3 consists of 14 residues. With 6 bases removed from V and 6 bases from J, the gap between germline ends came to 15 bases. Germline-derived CDR1 and CDR2 are MNHNS and SASEGT. The CDR3: CASREGFARQPQHF. As DNA, the CDR3 is TGTGCCAGCAGGGAGGGATTCGCGCGTCAGCCCCAGCATTTT.

This clonotype was picked up many times. The chain employs TRBV6-6 and TRBJ2-7; D ambiguous. Trimming removed 0 bases at V and 2 bases at J, with 11 bases between. This CDR3 region has 15 residues. Germline CDR1 MNHNY, CDR2 SVGAGI (reference sequence). CDR3 coding DNA: TGTGCCAGCAGTTACTCGTTGGGTGGGACCTACGAGCAGTACTTC. Its protein product is CASSYSLGGTYEQYF.

This rearrangement joins TRBV7-9 to TRBJ2-1; 7 bases fit TRBD1. CDR1 and CDR2 (germline): SEHNR, FQNEAQ (reference sequence). The CDR3 sequence is 15 residues long. V trimming: 2 bases; J trimming: 7 bases; junction bases outside the gene matches: 8. CDR3 in DNA: TGTGCCAGCAGCTTATCCGGGACAGAAGTGAATGAGCAGTTCTTC. Residues: CASSLSGTEVNEQFF. Looking up the rest from reference TRBV7-9 and TRBJ2-1 gives the full variable domain: DTGVSQNPRHKITKRGQNVTFRCDPISEHNRLYWYRQTLGQGPEFLTYFQNEAQLEKSRLLSDRFSAERPKGSFSTLEIQRTEQGDSAMYLCASSLSGTEVNEQFFGPGTRLTVL.

At least ten counts were recorded for this clonotype. The chain has TRBV11-1 and TRBJ1-5; 7 bases are shared with TRBD1. The V segment lost 3 bases and the J segment 5 bases; nucleotides outside the gene matches: 1. The length of the CDR3 is 13 residues. Germline V CDR1 and CDR2: SGHAT, FQDESV (reference sequence). The CDR3 sequence is CASSFDRDQPQHF. The CDR3 nucleotides are TGTGCCAGCAGCTTCGACAGGGATCAGCCCCAGCATTTT.

This clonotype was counted many times. J is TRBJ2-2 and V is TRBV19, with unresolved D. Trimming removed 0 bases at V and 7 bases at J, with 12 bases between. The CDR3 has 15 residues. The V gene's germline CDR1 is LNHDA and CDR2 SQIVND (reference sequence). The CDR3 is CASSIDRSSYGELFF. In DNA, the CDR3 is TGTGCCAGTAGTATAGATCGCAGTAGTTACGGGGAGCTGTTTTTT. The variable domain in full, with the rest retrieved from reference TRBV19 and TRBJ2-2, is DGGITQSPKYLFRKEGQNVTLSCEQNLNHDAMYWYRQDPGQGLRLIYYSQIVNDFQKGDIAEGYSVSREKKESFPLTVTSAQKNPTAFYLCASSIDRSSYGELFFGEGSRLTVL.

Ten or more counts support this clonotype. The rearrangement links TRBV3-1 to TRBJ2-7; 13 bases map to TRBD2. The CDR3 has 14 amino acids. Trimming removed 6 bases from V and 4 bases from J; junction bases left unmatched: 3. CDR1 is LGHDT and CDR2 is YNNKEL in the germline V gene (reference sequence). The CDR3 region is CASSWGLAGYEQYF. The CDR3 nucleotides read TGTGCCAGCAGTTGGGGACTAGCGGGATACGAGCAGTACTTC.

This clonotype was seen ten or more times. The chain recombines TRBV7-2 with TRBJ1-5, with D perhaps matching TRBD1 (6 bases). Deletions cut 5 bases from V and 1 base from J, with 15 bases between. The CDR3 length is 16 residues. Germline loops: CDR1 SGHTA, CDR2 FQGNSA. CDR3 region: CASSLRGRVSNQPQHF. DNA for the CDR3: TGTGCCAGCAGCCTCAGGGGCAGGGTGAGCAATCAGCCCCAGCATTTT.

The sample holds many counts of this clonotype. The V call is TRBV11-2, the J call TRBJ2-1; D gene unclear. Germline V CDR1 and CDR2: SGHAT, FQNNGV. The CDR3 contains 11 residues. Trimming pared 4 bases from V and 10 bases from J, leaving 8 bases between. CDR3 nucleotides: TGTGCCAGCAGCTCATTCCTGGAGCAGTTCTTC. Amino acid sequence: CASSSFLEQFF.

Concerning this clonotype itself: This may stem from a read error, because a much larger clone lies one nucleotide away. This rearrangement joins TRBV5-6 to TRBJ2-3; no firm D call. The germline V gene encodes CDR1 SGHDT and CDR2 YYEEEE. The CDR3 runs to 14 residues. In DNA form, the CDR3 reads TGTGCCGGCAGCTTTATGCTTTCCACGGATACGCAGTATTTT. It is translated as CAGSFMLSTDTQYF.